The clone carrying this T cell receptor beta chain was seen a single time. Its antigen is as yet unknown. The sample is drawn from a study of T cell responses to AZD1222 COVID-19 vaccine. Sequenced by immunoSEQ multiplex PCR; TCRdb stores in-frame clones only, minus some. The sample yields roughly 80,000 clones, around four fifths seen once. CDR3 size: 14 residues. V was clipped by 11 bases and J by 3 bases, with 16 bases between them. Germline CDR1 MDHEN, CDR2 SYDVKM. Findings and limits, study-wide: Epitopes outside B.1.351 and B.1.1.7 mutated regions reportedly drew nearly half of spike TCRs. Samples come after the peak T cell response, not at day 14. Clonal diversity was possibly underestimated, and white British individuals and females predominated among donors.

This sequence originates from an adult in good health. Here the sequenced sample was peripheral blood, taken on day 0 of AZD1222 vaccination. The rearrangement uses TRBV28 and TRBJ2-2, with D perhaps matching TRBD1 (6 bases). DNA of the CDR3: TGTGCCCACGCCGTGGGGACACACACCGGGGAGCTGTTTTTT. Protein: CAHAVGTHTGELFF.